The T cell receptor (beta chain) under discussion was sequenced for a study of blood T cell repertoires in COVID-19. A Seattle source enrolled patients during active infection and followed them longitudinally. Authors' data handling: Counts of nucleated cells, estimated from reference gene primer amplification, were obtained. Sequencing used immunoSEQ multiplex PCR; TCRdb keeps in-frame clones, though not all of them. That table gives V, J and clone size, and the DNA gave D and trimming. The table has about 480,000 clones, 85% to 90% seen once. This clone was observed a single time. This CDR3 spans 13 amino acids. Between the trimmed V and J ends, which lost 3 bases and 3 bases, there was a span of 6 bases. The germline gives CDR1 SEHNR, CDR2 FQNEAQ (reference sequence).

J is TRBJ2-1 and V is TRBV7-9; D is ambiguous. The sequence derives from a man aged 18 to 30 with COVID-19, enrolled during active disease. Sequencing was performed on peripheral blood. The CDR3 spells CASSLGSYNEQFF. In nucleotides, the CDR3 is TGTGCCAGCAGCTTGGGCAGCTACAATGAGCAGTTCTTC.